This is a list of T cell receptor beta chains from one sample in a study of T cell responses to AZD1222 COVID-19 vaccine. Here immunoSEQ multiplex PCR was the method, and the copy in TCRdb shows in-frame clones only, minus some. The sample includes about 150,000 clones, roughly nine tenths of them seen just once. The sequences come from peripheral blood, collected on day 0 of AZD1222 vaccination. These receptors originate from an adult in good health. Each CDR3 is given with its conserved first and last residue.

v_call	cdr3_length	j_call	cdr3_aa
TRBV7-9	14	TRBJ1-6	CASSAGRANSPLHF
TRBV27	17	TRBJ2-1	CASSLPSLAGSYNEQFF
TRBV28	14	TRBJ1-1	CASSLRGGWTEAFF
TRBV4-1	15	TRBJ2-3	CASSQSPGSTDTQYF
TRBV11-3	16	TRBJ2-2	CASSRGLAGGSGELFF
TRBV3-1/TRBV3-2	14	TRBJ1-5	CASSLHGSNQPQHF
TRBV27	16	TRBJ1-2	CASSPKRVGGVYGYTF
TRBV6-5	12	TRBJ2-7	CASTPRAFEQYF
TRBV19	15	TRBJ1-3	CASSPGFRSGNTIYF
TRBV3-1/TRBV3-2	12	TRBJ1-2	CASSRPLGGYTF
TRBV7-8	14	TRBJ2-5	CASSTPGLVETQYF
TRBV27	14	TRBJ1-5	CASSYIPGVGPQHF
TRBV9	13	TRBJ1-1	CASSPTPGPEAFF
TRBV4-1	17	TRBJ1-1	CASSPGVQADMNTEAFF
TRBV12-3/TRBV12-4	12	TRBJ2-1	CASRRGYNEQFF
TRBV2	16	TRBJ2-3	CASSEALRGFTDTQYF
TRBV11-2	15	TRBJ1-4	CASSLFGTDNEKLFF
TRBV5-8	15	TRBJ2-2	CASSWTGRNTGELFF
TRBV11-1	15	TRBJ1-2	CASSPNGGAAYGYTF
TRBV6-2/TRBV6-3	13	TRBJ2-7	CASSYARNYEQYF
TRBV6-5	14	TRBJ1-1	CASSTKIRGTEAFF
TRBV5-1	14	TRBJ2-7	CASSLDRGHREQYF
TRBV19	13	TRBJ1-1	CASSLPGYTEAFF
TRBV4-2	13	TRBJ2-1	CASSQVPRNEQFF
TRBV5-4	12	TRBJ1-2	CASSGENYGYTF